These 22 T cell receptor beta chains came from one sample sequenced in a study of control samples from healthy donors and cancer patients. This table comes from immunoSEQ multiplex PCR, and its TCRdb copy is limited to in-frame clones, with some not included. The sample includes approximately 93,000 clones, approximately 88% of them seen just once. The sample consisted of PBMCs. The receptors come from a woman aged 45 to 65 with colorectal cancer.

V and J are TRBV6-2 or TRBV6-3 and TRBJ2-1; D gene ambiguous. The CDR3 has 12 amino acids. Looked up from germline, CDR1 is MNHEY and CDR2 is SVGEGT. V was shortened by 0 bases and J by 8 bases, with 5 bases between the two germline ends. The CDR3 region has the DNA TGTGCCAGCAGTTACTCGATTCATGAGCAGTTCTTC. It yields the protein CASSYSIHEQFF.

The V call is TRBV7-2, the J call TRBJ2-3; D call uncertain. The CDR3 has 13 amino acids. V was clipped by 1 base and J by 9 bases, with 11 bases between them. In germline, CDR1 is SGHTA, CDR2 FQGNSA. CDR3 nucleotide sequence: TGTGCCAGCAGCTTAGTAAGGCCAAGGACGCAGTATTTT. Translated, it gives CASSLVRPRTQYF. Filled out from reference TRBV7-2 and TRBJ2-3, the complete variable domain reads GAGVSQSPSNKVTEKGKDVELRCDPISGHTALYWYRQSLGQGLEFLIYFQGNSAPDKSGLPSDRFSAERTGGSVSTLTIQRTQQEDSAVYLCASSLVRPRTQYFGPGTRLTVL.

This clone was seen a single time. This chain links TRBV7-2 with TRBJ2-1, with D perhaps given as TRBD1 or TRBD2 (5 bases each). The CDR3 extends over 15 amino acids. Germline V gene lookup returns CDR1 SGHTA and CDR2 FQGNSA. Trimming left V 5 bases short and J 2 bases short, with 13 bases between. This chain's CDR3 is CASSPFVGAYNEQFF. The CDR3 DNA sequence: TGTGCCAGCAGCCCCTTTGTGGGGGCCTACAATGAGCAGTTCTTC.

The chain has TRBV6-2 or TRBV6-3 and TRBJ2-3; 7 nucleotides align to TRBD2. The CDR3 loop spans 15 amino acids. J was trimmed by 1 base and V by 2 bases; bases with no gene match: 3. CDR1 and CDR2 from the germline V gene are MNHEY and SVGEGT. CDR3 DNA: TGTGCCAGCAGTTACGGGGGGGTGGGCACAGATACGCAGTATTTT. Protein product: CASSYGGVGTDTQYF.

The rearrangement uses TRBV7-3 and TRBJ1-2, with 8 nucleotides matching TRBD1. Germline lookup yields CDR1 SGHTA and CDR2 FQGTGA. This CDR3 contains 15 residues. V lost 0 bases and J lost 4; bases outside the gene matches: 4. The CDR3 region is CASSLTRTGTYGYTF. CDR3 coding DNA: TGTGCCAGCAGCTTAACCCGGACAGGGACCTATGGCTACACCTTC. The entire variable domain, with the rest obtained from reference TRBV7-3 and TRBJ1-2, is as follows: GAGVSQTPSNKVTEKGKYVELRCDPISGHTALYWYRQSLGQGPEFLIYFQGTGAADDSGLPNDRFFAVRPEGSVSTLKIQRTERGDSAVYLCASSLTRTGTYGYTFGSGTRLTVV.

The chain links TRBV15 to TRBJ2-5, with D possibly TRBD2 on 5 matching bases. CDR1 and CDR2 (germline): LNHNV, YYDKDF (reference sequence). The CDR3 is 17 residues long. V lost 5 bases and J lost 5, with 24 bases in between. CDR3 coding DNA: TGTGCCACCAGCGGACGATCCGGGTCCAACGGAGGTGAGACCCAGTACTTC. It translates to CATSGRSGSNGGETQYF.

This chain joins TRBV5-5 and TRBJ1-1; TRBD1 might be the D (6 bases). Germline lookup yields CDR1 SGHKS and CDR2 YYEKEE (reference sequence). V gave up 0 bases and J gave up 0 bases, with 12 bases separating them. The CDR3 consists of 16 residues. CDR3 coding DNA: TGTGCCAGCAGCTTGGGGGGGGGCGGGGTGAACACTGAAGCTTTCTTT. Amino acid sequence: CASSLGGGGVNTEAFF. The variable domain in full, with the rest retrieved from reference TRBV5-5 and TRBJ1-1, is DAGVTQSPTHLIKTRGQQVTLRCSPISGHKSVSWYQQVLGQGPQFIFQYYEKEERGRGNFPDRFSARQFPNYSSELNVNALLLGDSALYLCASSLGGGGVNTEAFFGQGTRLTVV.

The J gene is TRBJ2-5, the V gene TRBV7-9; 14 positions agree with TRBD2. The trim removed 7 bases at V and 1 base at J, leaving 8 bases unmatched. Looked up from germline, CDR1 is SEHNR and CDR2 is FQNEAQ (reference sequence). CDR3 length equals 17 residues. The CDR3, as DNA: TGTGCCAGCACCCCCAGAGGGACTAGCGGGGGCCAAGAGACCCAGTACTTC. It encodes CASTPRGTSGGQETQYF.

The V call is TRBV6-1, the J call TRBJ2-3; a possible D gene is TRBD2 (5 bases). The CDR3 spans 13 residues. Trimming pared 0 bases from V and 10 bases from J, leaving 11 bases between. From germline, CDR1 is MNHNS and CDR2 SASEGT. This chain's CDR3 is CASSEAWGAAQYF. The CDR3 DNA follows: TGTGCCAGCAGTGAAGCGTGGGGAGCGGCGCAGTATTTT.

As DNA, the CDR3 is TGCGCCAGCAGCCCTGGACAGGGTCGAGAAAAACTGTTTTTT. Its translation is CASSPGQGREKLFF. V and J are TRBV4-3 and TRBJ1-4, with 8 bases that match TRBD1. The germline V gene encodes CDR1 LGHNA and CDR2 YSLEER. The V and J ends lost 4 bases and 8 bases, in that order; junction bases with no gene match: 6. The CDR3 has 14 amino acids.

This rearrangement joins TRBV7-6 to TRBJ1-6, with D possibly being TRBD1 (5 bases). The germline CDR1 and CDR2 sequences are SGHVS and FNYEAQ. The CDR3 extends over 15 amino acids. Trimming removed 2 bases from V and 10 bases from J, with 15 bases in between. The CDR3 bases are TGTGCCAGCAGCTTAACAGGCAGGGAGGAGTCACCCCTCCACTTT. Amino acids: CASSLTGREESPLHF.

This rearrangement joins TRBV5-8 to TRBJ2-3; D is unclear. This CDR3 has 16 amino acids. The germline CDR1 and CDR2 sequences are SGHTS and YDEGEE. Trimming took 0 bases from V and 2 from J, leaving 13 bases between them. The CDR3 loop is CASSLVPRLTTDTQYF. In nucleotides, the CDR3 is TGTGCCAGCAGCTTGGTTCCTCGTCTCACCACAGATACGCAGTATTTT. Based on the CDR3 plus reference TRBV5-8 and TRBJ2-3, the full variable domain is EAGVTQSPTHLIKTRGQQATLRCSPISGHTSVYWYQQALGLGLQFLLWYDEGEERNRGNFPPRFSGRQFPNYSSELNVNALELEDSALYLCASSLVPRLTTDTQYFGPGTRLTVL.

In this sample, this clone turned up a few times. CDR3 DNA sequence: TGCAGTGCTAGGGACAGCTATGGCTACACCTTC. Translation gives CSARDSYGYTF. The chain couples TRBV20-1 to TRBJ1-2, with TRBD1 as a possible D gene (6 bases). Germline assignment: CDR1 DFQATT and CDR2 SNEGSKA (reference sequence). Trimming removed 3 bases from V and 4 bases from J, with 6 bases in between. The CDR3 is 11 residues long.

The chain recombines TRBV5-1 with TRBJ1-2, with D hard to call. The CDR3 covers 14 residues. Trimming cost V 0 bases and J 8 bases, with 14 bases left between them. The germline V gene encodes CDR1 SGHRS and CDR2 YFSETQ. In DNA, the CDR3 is TGCGCCAGCAGCTTGGGGCCGATCCTCTTAGGCTACACCTTC. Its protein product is CASSLGPILLGYTF. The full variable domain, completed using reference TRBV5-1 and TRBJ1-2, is KAGVTQTPRYLIKTRGQQVTLSCSPISGHRSVSWYQQTPGQGLQFLFEYFSETQRNKGNFPGRFSGRQFSNSRSEMNVSTLELGDSALYLCASSLGPILLGYTFGSGTRLTVV.

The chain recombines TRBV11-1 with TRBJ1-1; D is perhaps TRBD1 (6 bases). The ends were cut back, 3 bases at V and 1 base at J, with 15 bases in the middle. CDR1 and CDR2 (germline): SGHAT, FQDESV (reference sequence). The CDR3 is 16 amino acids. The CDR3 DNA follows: TGTGCCAGCAGCTTGGGCAATGGACAGCAGAACACTGAAGCTTTCTTT. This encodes CASSLGNGQQNTEAFF.

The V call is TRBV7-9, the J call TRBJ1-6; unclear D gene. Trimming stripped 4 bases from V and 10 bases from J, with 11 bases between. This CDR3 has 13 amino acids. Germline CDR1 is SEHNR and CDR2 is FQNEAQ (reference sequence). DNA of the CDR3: TGTGCCAGCAGCTCCGAATTCGGGTCACCCCTCCACTTT. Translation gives CASSSEFGSPLHF.

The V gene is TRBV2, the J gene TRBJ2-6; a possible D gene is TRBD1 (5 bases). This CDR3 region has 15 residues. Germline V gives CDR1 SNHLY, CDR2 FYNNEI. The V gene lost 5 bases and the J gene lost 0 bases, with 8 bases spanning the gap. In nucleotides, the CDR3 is TGTGCCAGCAGTAAGGGGTACTCTGGGGCCAACGTCCTGACTTTC. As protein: CASSKGYSGANVLTF. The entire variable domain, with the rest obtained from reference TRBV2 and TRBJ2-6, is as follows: EPEVTQTPSHQVTQMGQEVILRCVPISNHLYFYWYRQILGQKVEFLVSFYNNEISEKSEIFDDQFSVERPDGSNFTLKIRSTKLEDSAMYFCASSKGYSGANVLTFGAGSRLTVL.

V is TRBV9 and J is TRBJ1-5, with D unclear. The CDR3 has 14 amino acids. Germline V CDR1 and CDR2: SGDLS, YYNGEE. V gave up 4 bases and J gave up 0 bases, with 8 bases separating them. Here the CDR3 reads CASSPDGSNQPQHF. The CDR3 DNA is TGTGCCAGCAGCCCGGACGGTAGCAATCAGCCCCAGCATTTT.

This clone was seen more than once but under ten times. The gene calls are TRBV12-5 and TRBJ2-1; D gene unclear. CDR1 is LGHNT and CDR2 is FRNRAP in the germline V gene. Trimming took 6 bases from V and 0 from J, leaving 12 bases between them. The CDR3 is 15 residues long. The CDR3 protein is CASGHAESSYNEQFF. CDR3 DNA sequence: TGTGCTAGTGGCCACGCCGAAAGCTCCTACAATGAGCAGTTCTTC.

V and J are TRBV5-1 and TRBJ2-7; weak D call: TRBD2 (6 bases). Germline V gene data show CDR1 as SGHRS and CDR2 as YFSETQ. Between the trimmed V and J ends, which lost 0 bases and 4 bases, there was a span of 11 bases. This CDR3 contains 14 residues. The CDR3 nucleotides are TGCGCCAGCAGCTTGGCCGGTGGAGGGTACGAGCAGTACGTC. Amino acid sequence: CASSLAGGGYEQYV.

The CDR3 DNA reads as TGTGCCAGTAGAAGGGGGGGGGCCGGTTCAGATACGCAGTATTTT. Translation: CASRRGGAGSDTQYF. The chain carries TRBV19 and TRBJ2-3; the D gene is possibly TRBD2 (7 bases). V was pared by 6 bases and J by 4 bases, with 17 bases between. The CDR3 extends over 15 amino acids. Per germline, CDR1 LNHDA and CDR2 SQIVND (reference sequence).

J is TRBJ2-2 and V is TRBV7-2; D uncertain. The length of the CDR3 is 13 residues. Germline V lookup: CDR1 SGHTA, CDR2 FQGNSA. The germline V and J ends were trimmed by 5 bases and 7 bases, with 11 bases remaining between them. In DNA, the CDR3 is TGTGCCAGCAGCCGAGGAAGAAGCGGGGAGCTGTTTTTT. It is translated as CASSRGRSGELFF.